What follows is one T cell receptor (beta chain) and its context. The data stem from a study of cytomegalovirus exposure and HLA in healthy donors. With 60 Vbeta and 13 Jbeta primers, the PCR was carried out. Sequencing was performed with immunoSEQ multiplex PCR; in TCRdb, only in-frame clones are kept and a portion is missing. The sample table sets out 150,000 or so clones. Sequencing was carried out using PBMCs. This TCR was sampled from a woman under 30 in good health and CMV-seronegative.

This chain's CDR3 is CSVETSGDETQYF. The CDR3 bases are TGCAGCGTTGAGACTAGCGGGGATGAGACCCAGTACTTC. The rearrangement links TRBV29-1 to TRBJ2-5; 11 bases are a match to TRBD2. Germline V gene data show CDR1 as SQVTM and CDR2 as ANQGSEA. V dropped 3 bases and J dropped 5; count of bases not matched to a gene: 2. This CDR3 comprises 13 residues.